A single sample is the source of the 24 T cell receptor beta chains below, sequenced in a study of T cells in Graves' hyperthyroidism and ophthalmopathy. RNA transcripts yielded amplified TCR beta CDR3 regions. An initial round of RT-PCR targeting the TCR CDR3 relied on the HTBI primer set. TCRdb reanalysed the multiplex PCR reads using MiXCR and keeps one entry per CDR3 protein. The sample comprises 500,000 or so distinct CDR3 sequences, 17% of which are singletons, and roughly 18% rests with the top ten. Sequenced input: blood. These receptors all stem from a woman aged 18-29 years with Graves' ophthalmopathy.

J is TRBJ1-4 and V is TRBV29-1; unclear D gene. Germline values: CDR1 SQVTM, CDR2 ANQGSEA. This CDR3 has 11 residues. The V and J ends lost 0 bases and 7 bases respectively, with 3 bases between them. The CDR3 region has the DNA TGCAGCGTTGAAGAGGCTGAAAAACTGTTTTTT. This gives the protein CSVEEAEKLFF.

The chain employs TRBV6-5 and TRBJ2-2; the D call may be TRBD1 or TRBD2 (6 bases each). Germline loops: CDR1 MNHEY, CDR2 SVGAGI. Trimming took 1 base from V and 6 from J, leaving 18 bases between them. This CDR3 comprises 17 residues. This CDR3 reads CASSYFGRGLPPGELFF. The CDR3 DNA follows: TGTGCCAGCAGTTACTTCGGTCGGGGGCTACCTCCCGGGGAGCTGTTTTTT.

V usage is TRBV19 and J usage is TRBJ2-3; 12 bases line up with TRBD2. The CDR3 extends over 19 amino acids. In germline, CDR1 is LNHDA, CDR2 SQIVND (reference sequence). The junction had 15 bases not matched to a gene; V was cut back by 6 bases and J by 2 bases. Here the CDR3 reads CASRNLGLAGPGDTDTQYF. The CDR3 nucleotides are TGTGCCAGTAGAAATCTCGGACTAGCGGGACCCGGAGACACAGATACGCAGTATTTT.

This clonotype was detected ten times or more. The V call is TRBV7-2, the J call TRBJ2-3; 7 bases align to TRBD1. V dropped 4 bases and J dropped 2; count of bases not matched to a gene: 6. The CDR3 is 15 residues long. The germline V gene has CDR1 SGHTA and CDR2 FQGNSA. As DNA, the CDR3 is TGTGCCAGCAGCTCTTCGGGACAGCCCACAGATACGCAGTATTTT. Amino acids: CASSSSGQPTDTQYF.

This clonotype was counted a few times. V and J are TRBV20-1 and TRBJ2-4; 7 bases are shared with TRBD1. The CDR3 covers 18 residues. Losses at the gene ends were 5 bases for V and 1 base for J; bases not matched to a gene: 17. The V gene's germline CDR1 is DFQATT and CDR2 SNEGSKA (reference sequence). CDR3 in amino acids: CSAPTRVTGNRAKNIQYF. The CDR3 nucleotides read TGCAGTGCTCCCACCCGGGTGACAGGGAACCGGGCCAAAAACATTCAGTACTTC.

This clonotype has just a few counts. The CDR3 sequence is CASHGGGHEQYF. CDR3 sequence (DNA): TGTGCCAGCCATGGTGGAGGCCACGAGCAGTACTTC. V is TRBV6-1 and J is TRBJ2-7, with D possibly being TRBD2 (5 bases). CDR1 is MNHNS and CDR2 is SASEGT in the germline V gene. V lost 8 bases and J 5 bases, leaving 13 bases between the germline ends. This CDR3 is built from 12 residues.

This clonotype was seen ten or more times. This chain joins TRBV7-3 and TRBJ2-2, with TRBD2 matching 7 bases. V dropped 5 bases and J dropped 7; count of bases not matched to a gene: 10. Germline assignment: CDR1 SGHTA and CDR2 FQGTGA. The CDR3 runs to 15 residues. CDR3 residues: CASSPILARGGELFF. DNA of the CDR3: TGTGCCAGCAGCCCCATACTAGCGAGGGGCGGGGAGCTGTTTTTT. Based on the CDR3 plus reference TRBV7-3 and TRBJ2-2, the full variable domain is GAGVSQTPSNKVTEKGKYVELRCDPISGHTALYWYRQSLGQGPEFLIYFQGTGAADDSGLPNDRFFAVRPEGSVSTLKIQRTERGDSAVYLCASSPILARGGELFFGEGSRLTVL.

This clonotype was seen repeatedly, ten times or more. V gene TRBV7-8 combines with J gene TRBJ1-1, with D uncertain. Trimming removed 2 bases from V and 4 bases from J, with 14 bases in between. The germline CDR1 and CDR2 sequences are SGHVS and FQNEAQ. The CDR3 runs 15 residues. This chain's CDR3 is CASSLTTREGTEAFF. The CDR3 DNA follows: TGTGCCAGCAGCTTAACCACACGAGAAGGCACTGAAGCTTTCTTT.

This clonotype was counted many times. V usage is TRBV5-8 and J usage is TRBJ1-1; D unresolved. Trimming left V 9 bases short and J 1 base short, with 16 bases between. The CDR3 spans 14 residues. Germline lookup yields CDR1 SGHTS and CDR2 YDEGEE. The CDR3 nucleotides are TGTGCCACCAAGTTCACAAGAGCGAACACTGAAGCTTTCTTT. It is translated as CATKFTRANTEAFF.

There are a few counts of this clonotype. The chain has TRBV7-2 and TRBJ2-2; 7 bases map to TRBD1. V lost 5 bases and J lost 1; bases outside the gene matches: 7. This CDR3 is built from 16 residues. Germline loops: CDR1 SGHTA, CDR2 FQGNSA. CDR3 nucleotide sequence: TGTGCCAGCAGCCCAGCAGGGGGTGGGAACACCGGGGAGCTGTTTTTT. Translation: CASSPAGGGNTGELFF.

This clonotype was observed at least ten times. Here the CDR3 reads CASSPPSGRDTQYF. The CDR3 nucleotides read TGTGCCAGCTCACCACCGAGCGGGAGAGATACGCAGTATTTT. The V call is TRBV18, the J call TRBJ2-3; 8 bases map to TRBD2. The CDR3 spans 14 residues. V gave up 0 bases and J gave up 5 bases; unmatched junction bases: 1. In germline, CDR1 is KGHSH, CDR2 LQKENI. The variable domain in full, with the rest retrieved from reference TRBV18 and TRBJ2-3, is NAGVMQNPRHLVRRRGQEARLRCSPMKGHSHVYWYRQLPEEGLKFMVYLQKENIIDESGMPKERFSAEFPKEGPSILRIQQVVRGDSAAYFCASSPPSGRDTQYFGPGTRLTVL.

This clonotype was picked up many times. The chain uses TRBV28 and TRBJ1-5, with a possible D match to TRBD1 (5 bases). This CDR3 region has 14 residues. Germline values: CDR1 MDHEN, CDR2 SYDVKM. V was pared by 4 bases and J by 5 bases, with 12 bases between. The CDR3 loop reads CASSWAGRDQPQHF. CDR3 in DNA: TGTGCCAGCAGTTGGGCAGGGAGGGATCAGCCCCAGCATTTT.

CDR3 bases: TGTGCCAGCAACCAACTAGCGGGGAGCTCCTACGAGCAGTACTTC. Translating it yields CASNQLAGSSYEQYF. The chain uses TRBV6-1 and TRBJ2-7; 10 nucleotides align to TRBD2. Germline CDR1 is MNHNS and CDR2 is SASEGT. The ends lost 7 bases at V and 0 bases at J; junction bases unmatched: 6. CDR3 length equals 15 residues.

The chain uses TRBV20-1 and TRBJ2-3; 8 bases line up with TRBD2. Germline V gene sequence: CDR1 DFQATT, CDR2 SNEGSKA (reference sequence). CDR3 length: 14 residues. V dropped 5 bases and J dropped 10; count of bases not matched to a gene: 14. The CDR3 sequence: CSAWTSYTDRPQYF. CDR3 DNA sequence: TGCAGTGCTTGGACTAGCTATACCGACCGTCCGCAGTATTTT.

This clonotype was seen at least ten times. The chain couples TRBV12-3 or TRBV12-4 to TRBJ2-5, with D perhaps given as TRBD1 or TRBD2 (5 bases each). Trimming took 2 bases from V and 2 from J, leaving 12 bases between them. This CDR3 is 15 amino acids long. CDR3 loop: CASSLYGTDQETQYF. The CDR3 bases are TGTGCCAGCAGTTTATACGGGACGGATCAAGAGACCCAGTACTTC.

About this clonotype: A much larger clone differs from this one at a single base, so this may be a read error. The chain links TRBV5-1 to TRBJ1-1; D call uncertain. Between the trimmed V and J ends, which lost 0 bases and 4 bases, there was a span of 13 bases. Looked up from germline, CDR1 is SGHRS and CDR2 is YFSETQ. The CDR3 totals 15 residues. As DNA, the CDR3 is TGCGCCAGCAGCTTGGAAAGACCTCAGGTCACTGAAGCTTTCTTT. Its protein product is CASSLERPQVTEAFF.

This clonotype was detected ten times or more. The chain is built from TRBV12-5 and TRBJ1-2; D not certain. Germline lookup yields CDR1 LGHNT and CDR2 FRNRAP. This CDR3 region has 12 residues. Trimming pared 1 base from V and 3 bases from J, leaving 3 bases between. The CDR3 nucleotides read TGTGCTAGTGGTTTGGATCACTATGGCTACACCTTC. It is translated as CASGLDHYGYTF.

This clonotype was detected only a few times. V is TRBV11-2 and J is TRBJ1-2, with D perhaps matching TRBD1 (6 bases). The V end lost 5 bases, the J end lost 2 bases, and 6 bases lay between the germline ends. Germline V gives CDR1 SGHAT, CDR2 FQNNGV. CDR3 length: 12 residues. The CDR3, as DNA: TGTGCCAGCAGCAGGGGGAACTATGGCTACACCTTC. Translating it yields CASSRGNYGYTF.

This clonotype has more than one count but fewer than ten. The J gene is TRBJ2-2, the V gene TRBV7-2; 13 bases are a match to TRBD2. The CDR3 length is 16 residues. Germline CDR1 and CDR2: SGHTA and FQGNSA. Germline trimming cut 6 bases from V and 4 bases from J; bases unmatched to any gene: 5. CDR3 residues: CASSGLAGVSTGELFF. For the CDR3, the DNA is TGTGCCAGCAGTGGACTAGCGGGAGTGTCCACCGGGGAGCTGTTTTTT.

This clonotype showed up just a few times. The V gene is TRBV4-1, the J gene TRBJ1-5, with D unresolved. Trimming shortened V by 0 bases and J by 7 bases, and 7 bases separated the two germline ends. The CDR3 runs 13 residues. Germline V gene data show CDR1 as MGHRA and CDR2 as YSYEKL. The CDR3 sequence is CASSQDSRQPQHF. CDR3 nucleotides: TGCGCCAGCAGCCAAGATTCGCGGCAGCCCCAGCATTTT.

This clonotype was seen a few times. The chain couples TRBV9 to TRBJ1-2; tentatively, D is TRBD1 (5 bases). The CDR3 is 16 amino acids. CDR1 and CDR2 from the germline V gene are SGDLS and YYNGEE. V lost 4 bases to trimming and J lost 4 bases, with 20 bases between them. For the CDR3, the DNA is TGTGCCAGCAGCCAGTTCGACAGTCCTATCCCCTATGGCTACACCTTC. This codes for CASSQFDSPIPYGYTF. Looking up the rest from reference TRBV9 and TRBJ1-2 gives the full variable domain: DSGVTQTPKHLITATGQRVTLRCSPRSGDLSVYWYQQSLDQGLQFLIQYYNGEERAKGNILERFSAQQFPDLHSELNLSSLELGDSALYFCASSQFDSPIPYGYTFGSGTRLTVV.

The chain couples TRBV9 to TRBJ1-6; maybe TRBD1 (5 bases). Trimming removed 2 bases from V and 10 bases from J, with 13 bases in between. Germline assignment: CDR1 SGDLS and CDR2 YYNGEE. This CDR3 comprises 14 residues. The CDR3 sequence is CASSVEDWGSPLHF. Here the CDR3 DNA reads TGTGCCAGCAGCGTTGAGGACTGGGGGTCACCCCTCCACTTT.

In its sample, this clonotype was seen a few times. The chain is built from TRBV7-6 and TRBJ2-3; weak D call: TRBD2 (6 bases). Trimming removed 5 bases from V and 5 bases from J, with 20 bases in between. The CDR3 contains 16 residues. The germline V gene encodes CDR1 SGHVS and CDR2 FNYEAQ. The CDR3 DNA is TGTGCCAGCAGCCCACTTAGCGGAGATGGGAGAGATACGCAGTATTTT. This encodes CASSPLSGDGRDTQYF.

The chain uses TRBV4-2 and TRBJ2-3; D not resolved. Germline-derived CDR1 and CDR2 are LGHNA and YNFKEQ. This CDR3 has 12 amino acids. The V gene lost 1 base and the J gene lost 6 bases, with 5 bases spanning the gap. The CDR3 coding sequence is TGTGCCAGCAGCCAAGGTATGGATACGCAGTATTTT. It is translated as CASSQGMDTQYF.